The T cell receptor (beta chain) under discussion was sequenced for a study of spatial heterogeneity in lung cancer. In this sample, this clonotype turned up many times. Each CDR3 protein is one row after TCRdb ran MiXCR on the 5' RACE reads. The sample consists of 50,000 to 60,000 distinct CDR3 sequences, around 7.7% of them appearing once. V shed 5 bases and J shed 4 bases, with 11 bases lying between them. This CDR3 has 13 residues. CDR1 is MNHEY, CDR2 SVGAGI, per germline. Noted time point: blood at routine non-recurrence follow-up after resection. Whole RNA obtained from tumor, nontumor lung or frozen PBMC underwent sequencing without sorting.

V and J are TRBV6-5 and TRBJ1-2; D gene uncertain. The TCR was taken from a female donor with early-stage non-small cell lung cancer. The sequencing here drew on PBMCs, taken at follow-up. CDR3 region: CASSGSGGYGYTF. DNA of the CDR3: TGTGCCAGCAGTGGGTCAGGAGGCTATGGCTACACCTTC.